This T cell receptor (beta chain) appears in the sequencing data of a study of vaccination effects on CD4 cells after COVID-19. Study-level points and caveats: Healthy vaccine recipients' vaccine-induced clones were almost all SARS-CoV-2 mono-reactive.

Germline assignment: CDR1 SGHTS and CDR2 YDEGEE. The CDR3 totals 15 residues. J gave up 2 bases and V 1 base, and 4 bases lay outside the gene matches. Assay used: immunoSEQ multiplex PCR; TCRdb lists only in-frame clones, some missing. There are tens of thousands of clones in the sample; 65% to 85% occur only once, and about 12% lies in the top ten. Comment on this clone: Its specificity is unknown.

Sequencing in the ViraFEST assay came after antigen-specific CD4+ T cells had been expanded with viral peptide pools, which were used to stimulate PBMC. Culture lasted roughly 9 days before CD4+ T cell isolation. The TCR sequence derives from a human donor who received a COVID-19 vaccine. The V gene is TRBV5-8, the J gene TRBJ2-3; TRBD1 aligns across 7 bases. The material was CD4+ T cells from PBMCs cultured with HCoV-229E spike peptides, obtained before COVID-19 vaccination. CDR3 protein: CASSLMGQPTDTQYF. In DNA, the CDR3 is TGTGCCAGCAGCTTGATGGGACAGCCCACAGATACGCAGTATTTT.